This T cell receptor (beta chain) originates from a study of response to subunit inactivated influenza vaccine. TCRdb redid the calling of the RT-PCR reads with MiXCR, one entry per CDR3 protein. Seen here are about 780,000 distinct CDR3 sequences, around 20% observed once, and the top ten hold 9.5% to 13%. This clonotype has ten or more counts. V dropped 1 base and J dropped 5 bases, with 9 bases sitting between them. Per germline, CDR1 SGHTA and CDR2 FQGNSA. CDR3 length equals 14 residues. The V gene is TRBV7-2, the J gene TRBJ2-1; D ambiguous. The sequence derives from a man aged 45-60 years who received an inactivated influenza vaccine. The specimen was PBMCs from blood, collected about 5 days after vaccination. Here the CDR3 reads CASSLVFGNNEQFF. Here the CDR3 DNA reads TGTGCCAGCAGCTTAGTATTCGGTAACAATGAGCAGTTCTTC.